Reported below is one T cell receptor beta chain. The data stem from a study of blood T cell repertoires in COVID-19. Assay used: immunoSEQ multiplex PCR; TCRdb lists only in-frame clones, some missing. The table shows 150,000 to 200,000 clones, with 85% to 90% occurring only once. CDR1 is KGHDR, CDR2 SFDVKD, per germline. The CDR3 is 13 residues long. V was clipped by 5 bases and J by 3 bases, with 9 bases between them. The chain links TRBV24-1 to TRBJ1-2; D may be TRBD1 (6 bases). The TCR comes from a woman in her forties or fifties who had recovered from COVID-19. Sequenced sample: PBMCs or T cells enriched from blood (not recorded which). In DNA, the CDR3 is TGTGCCACCAGTGCAGGGGCAGACTATGGCTACACCTTC. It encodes CATSAGADYGYTF.